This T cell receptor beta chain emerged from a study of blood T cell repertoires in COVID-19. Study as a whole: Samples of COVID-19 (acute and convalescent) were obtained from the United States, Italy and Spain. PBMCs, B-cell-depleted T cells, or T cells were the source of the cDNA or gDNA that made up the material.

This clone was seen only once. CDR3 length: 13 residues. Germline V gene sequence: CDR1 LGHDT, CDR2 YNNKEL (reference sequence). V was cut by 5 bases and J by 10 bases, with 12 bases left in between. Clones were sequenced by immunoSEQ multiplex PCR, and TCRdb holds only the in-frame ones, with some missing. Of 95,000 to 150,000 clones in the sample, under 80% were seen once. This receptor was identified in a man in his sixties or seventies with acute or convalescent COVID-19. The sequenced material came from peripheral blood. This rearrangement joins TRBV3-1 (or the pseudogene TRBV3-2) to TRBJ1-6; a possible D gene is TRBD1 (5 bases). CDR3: CASSATVNSPLHF. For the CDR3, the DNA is TGTGCCAGCAGCGCGACAGTTAACTCACCCCTCCACTTT.